The 2 T cell receptor beta chains below all came from one sample that was sequenced in a study of cytomegalovirus exposure and HLA in healthy donors. In the PCR, 60 Vbeta and 13 Jbeta primers were used. Produced via immunoSEQ multiplex PCR; TCRdb's table is partial and in-frame only. Here the sample spans hundreds of thousands of clones, over 65% being singletons. Sequences were obtained from PBMCs. Source of these receptors: a man between 18 and 35 years old in good health and CMV-seronegative.

The rearrangement links TRBV28 to TRBJ2-3, with TRBD1 matching 8 bases. Looked up from germline, CDR1 is MDHEN and CDR2 is SYDVKM. J lost 7 bases, V lost 6 bases, and 9 bases had no gene match. This CDR3 comprises 14 residues. CDR3 in DNA: TGTGCCAGCAGGGACAGGGTGGTAACCCATACGCAGTATTTT. Translated, it gives CASRDRVVTHTQYF.

This chain joins TRBV28 and TRBJ2-3; D possibly corresponds to TRBD2 (5 bases). The CDR3 covers 14 residues. Between the trimmed V and J ends, which lost 2 bases and 6 bases, there was a span of 12 bases. The germline CDR1 and CDR2 sequences are MDHEN and SYDVKM. The chain's CDR3 is CASSLVGSADTQYF. The DNA of the CDR3 is TGTGCCAGCAGTTTAGTTGGGAGTGCGGATACGCAGTATTTT.